The present TCR beta chain was sequenced within a study of blood T cell repertoires in COVID-19. Study-wide context: Acute-phase and convalescent COVID-19 samples originated in the United States, Italy and Spain. Nucleic acid was either cDNA or gDNA, and it came from T cells, B-cell-depleted T cells, or PBMCs.

Looked up from germline, CDR1 is LNHDA and CDR2 is SQIVND (reference sequence). The CDR3 length is 16 residues. The V gene lost 3 bases and the J gene lost 0 bases, with 12 bases spanning the gap. In the source study's methods: Amplifying reference gene primers gave estimates of nucleated cell counts. Sequenced by immunoSEQ multiplex PCR; TCRdb stores in-frame clones only, minus some. That table furnishes V, J and clone size, whereas the DNA furnished D and trimming. The sample includes 300,000 or so clones, more than 75% of them seen just once. The chain is built from TRBV19 and TRBJ1-3, with a possible D match to TRBD1 (5 bases). The sequence derives from a woman aged 40 to 50 who had recovered from COVID-19. Sequenced sample: peripheral blood. This CDR3 is CASSMRQGSSGNTIYF. DNA for the CDR3: TGTGCCAGTAGTATGCGGCAGGGAAGCTCTGGAAACACCATATATTTT.